The 2 T cell receptor beta chains reported below all come from one sample, sequenced in a study of shared clonotypes between healthy human individuals. Data came from immunoSEQ multiplex PCR; TCRdb stores just in-frame clones and leaves some out. The data show about half a million clones, about four fifths seen once. Sequenced material: PBMCs. Source of these receptors: a woman aged 40 to 49 in good health. Some clones in this sample may be carry-over from other donors' samples.

The V and J genes are TRBV6-8 and TRBJ2-5, with D tentatively TRBD1 (6 bases). Germline-derived CDR1 and CDR2 are MNHGY and SAAAGT. V dropped 6 bases and J dropped 3 bases, with 14 bases sitting between them. The CDR3 spans 14 residues. CDR3: CASSAQGFKETQYF. For the CDR3, the DNA is TGTGCCAGCAGCGCACAGGGTTTCAAAGAGACCCAGTACTTC.

Comment on this clone: This sample also contains other DNA sequences that code for the same CDR3. The rearrangement joins TRBV5-1 to TRBJ2-7; D gene uncertain. The CDR3 spans 13 residues. Germline CDR1 is SGHRS and CDR2 is YFSETQ. V was shortened by 0 bases and J by 2 bases, with 6 bases between the two germline ends. The CDR3 region is CASSLGYPYEQYF. CDR3 nucleotide sequence: TGCGCCAGCAGCTTGGGGTACCCCTACGAGCAGTACTTC.